This T cell receptor beta chain was documented in a study of cytomegalovirus exposure and HLA in healthy donors. Study-level results: The Asian-associated ancestry cluster reportedly had fewer N-insertions than the approximately 670-donor mean in a later analysis. Later, an analysis found that common viral pathogens appeared to be linked with several of the most significant clusters. Most of the CMV-associated TCR beta chains (in a later analysis) appeared to be HLA-restricted. CMV serostatus stood as the only immune exposure information on hand.

This CDR3 spans 14 amino acids. Per the germline V gene, CDR1 is SNHLY and CDR2 is FYNNEI. Trimming left V 6 bases short and J 3 bases short, with 14 bases between. As concerns this clone: Its antigen remains unknown.

Primers for the PCR totalled 60 Vbeta and 13 Jbeta. The data were produced by immunoSEQ multiplex PCR, yet TCRdb's version contains in-frame clones alone and is incomplete. The sample yields about 130,000 clones, roughly 70% seen once. The sequence was obtained from a man aged 25-40 years in good health and CMV-seronegative. The V gene is TRBV2, the J gene TRBJ1-2; D is undetermined. The sequenced material came from PBMCs. As DNA, the CDR3 is TGTGCCAGCAGCACAGATACACTTTACTATGGCTACACCTTC. This gives the protein CASSTDTLYYGYTF.